The 5 T cell receptor beta chains reported below all come from one sample, sequenced in a study of T cells expressing NK-cell markers. TCRdb reanalyzed the 5' RACE reads, giving one entry per CDR3 protein sequence and no DNA. This specimen shows about 160,000 distinct CDR3 sequences; the ten leading clones hold roughly a fifth. Material for sequencing was blood T cells: a sorted CD56 or NKG2C T cell subset, CD4+ or CD8+ T cells, or bulk PBMC T cells (not recorded which). The receptors shown here come from a man aged 18-69 years in good health.

This chain connects TRBV7-9 to TRBJ1-1. The CDR3 has 13 amino acids. Germline V gene data show CDR1 as SEHNR and CDR2 as FQNEAQ (reference sequence). CDR3 sequence: CASGTRGGTEAFF. Supplemented by reference TRBV7-9 and TRBJ1-1, the full variable domain reads DTGVSQNPRHKITKRGQNVTFRCDPISEHNRLYWYRQTLGQGPEFLTYFQNEAQLEKSRLLSDRFSAERPKGSFSTLEIQRTEQGDSAMYLCASGTRGGTEAFFGQGTRLTVV.

This rearrangement joins TRBV19 to TRBJ1-1; there is no DNA to check the TCRdb D call of TRBD1. Germline values: CDR1 LNHDA, CDR2 SQIVND (reference sequence). The CDR3 extends over 15 amino acids. Here the CDR3 reads CASSIGGGANTEAFF. The full variable domain, with the rest looked up from reference TRBV19 and TRBJ1-1, is DGGITQSPKYLFRKEGQNVTLSCEQNLNHDAMYWYRQDPGQGLRLIYYSQIVNDFQKGDIAEGYSVSREKKESFPLTVTSAQKNPTAFYLCASSIGGGANTEAFFGQGTRLTVV.

V is TRBV12-3 or TRBV12-4 and J is TRBJ2-1; TCRdb designates TRBD1, a call that cannot be tested without DNA. CDR3 length: 13 residues. The CDR3 spells CASSVGPNNEQFF.

CDR3 residues: CASSYPPVVAGGTNTGELFF. The V gene is TRBV6-2 or TRBV6-3, the J gene TRBJ2-2; TCRdb returns TRBD2, unconfirmable since there is no DNA. The CDR3 is made up of 20 amino acids. CDR1 and CDR2 (germline): MNHEY, SVGEGT.

V gene TRBV2 combines with J gene TRBJ2-5. The CDR3 has 14 residues. Germline-derived CDR1 and CDR2 are SNHLY and FYNNEI. The CDR3 here is CASSVGRIQETQYF. The entire variable domain, with the rest obtained from reference TRBV2 and TRBJ2-5, is as follows: EPEVTQTPSHQVTQMGQEVILRCVPISNHLYFYWYRQILGQKVEFLVSFYNNEISEKSEIFDDQFSVERPDGSNFTLKIRSTKLEDSAMYFCASSVGRIQETQYFGPGTRLLVL.